The 28 T cell receptor beta chains reported below all come from one sample, sequenced in a study of OX40 agonist ivuxolimab in advanced cancers. Sequencing used immunoSEQ multiplex PCR; TCRdb keeps in-frame clones, though not all of them. The data show just over 35,000 clones, with approximately 80% seen just once and less than 30% held by the top ten. The source material was CD4+ or CD8+ T cells sorted from blood, sampled in a trial of the OX40 agonist ivuxolimab. The receptors come from an adult with an advanced solid tumor such as melanoma, head and neck, liver or kidney cancer.

V gene TRBV2 combines with J gene TRBJ2-2, with D possibly being TRBD1 (6 bases). The CDR3 extends over 14 amino acids. V dropped 6 bases and J dropped 0 bases, with 8 bases sitting between them. Germline V gene lookup returns CDR1 SNHLY and CDR2 FYNNEI. In DNA form, the CDR3 reads TGTGCCAGCAGCGGGACATCGAACACCGGGGAGCTGTTTTTT. Its protein is CASSGTSNTGELFF.

CDR3 DNA sequence: TGTGCCAGCAGCGCAGATCCGGGACAGGGGAGGTCAGGCTACACCTTC. Its protein product is CASSADPGQGRSGYTF. The rearrangement joins TRBV7-9 to TRBJ1-2; 10 positions agree with TRBD1. Germline V gives CDR1 SEHNR, CDR2 FQNEAQ (reference sequence). The CDR3 consists of 16 residues. V was pared by 5 bases and J by 8 bases, with 14 bases of the junction left unmatched.

This chain links TRBV7-9 with TRBJ2-3; D possibly corresponds to TRBD2 (5 bases). CDR1 is SEHNR, CDR2 FQNEAQ, per germline (reference sequence). Trimming took 2 bases from V and 0 from J, leaving 9 bases between them. The CDR3 is made up of 15 amino acids. For the CDR3, the DNA is TGTGCCAGCAGCTTAAGGACTCCGAGCACAGATACGCAGTATTTT. It encodes CASSLRTPSTDTQYF.

This clone was seen more than once but under ten times. The chain joins TRBV28 to TRBJ1-5; D perhaps matches TRBD1 (5 bases). V was clipped by 5 bases and J by 5 bases, with 10 bases between them. The length of the CDR3 is 13 residues. Per the germline V gene, CDR1 is MDHEN and CDR2 is SYDVKM. CDR3 bases: TGTGCCAGCAGTGGTGGGGGGGATCAGCCCCAGCATTTT. Protein sequence: CASSGGGDQPQHF.

J is TRBJ1-2 and V is TRBV27; D not resolved. CDR1 MNHEY and CDR2 SMNVEV come from the germline V gene (reference sequence). V dropped 4 bases and J dropped 5 bases, with 11 bases sitting between them. The CDR3 has 13 amino acids. The CDR3 loop reads CASSYAEGYGYTF. The CDR3 nucleotides are TGTGCCAGCAGTTATGCAGAAGGGTATGGCTACACCTTC.

As for this clone: A far more abundant clone sits one base away, making this likely a read error. This chain joins TRBV11-2 and TRBJ1-5, with 7 bases aligning to TRBD1. Germline trimming cut 6 bases from V and 3 bases from J; bases unmatched to any gene: 8. Germline lookup yields CDR1 SGHAT and CDR2 FQNNGV. The CDR3 loop spans 15 amino acids. In DNA, the CDR3 is TGTGCCAGCAGTGAGGGGGCGGGGGTCAATCAGCCCCAGCATTTT. Translated: CASSEGAGVNQPQHF.

DNA of the CDR3: TGTGCCAGTAGTATAGGTCCCGTTACTGGCACAGATACGCAGTATTTT. Protein sequence: CASSIGPVTGTDTQYF. The chain recombines TRBV19 with TRBJ2-3; D is uncertain. With 1 base removed from V and 1 base from J, the gap between germline ends came to 12 bases. The germline V gene has CDR1 LNHDA and CDR2 SQIVND (reference sequence). The CDR3 contains 16 residues. Full variable domain (remainder filled in from reference TRBV19 and TRBJ2-3): DGGITQSPKYLFRKEGQNVTLSCEQNLNHDAMYWYRQDPGQGLRLIYYSQIVNDFQKGDIAEGYSVSREKKESFPLTVTSAQKNPTAFYLCASSIGPVTGTDTQYFGPGTRLTVL.

This clone was detected a few times. The chain carries TRBV9 and TRBJ2-7, with a tentative D call TRBD1 (6 bases). Germline V lookup: CDR1 SGDLS, CDR2 YYNGEE. CDR3 size: 14 residues. The V and J ends lost 3 bases and 5 bases respectively, with 15 bases between them. CDR3 nucleotide sequence: TGTGCCAGCAGCGCCCAACAGGGATCCGACGAGCAGTACTTC. Translated, it gives CASSAQQGSDEQYF.

The chain has TRBV19 and TRBJ1-6; tentative D call: TRBD1 (5 bases). Trimming cost V 3 bases and J 7 bases, with 10 bases left between them. The length of the CDR3 is 14 residues. CDR1 and CDR2 (germline): LNHDA, SQIVND (reference sequence). The CDR3 spells CASSIPGWNSPLHF. CDR3 DNA: TGTGCCAGTAGTATTCCAGGGTGGAATTCACCCCTCCACTTT.

The chain has TRBV5-8 and TRBJ1-1, with 7 nucleotides matching TRBD1. CDR3 length: 18 amino acids. The germline gives CDR1 SGHTS, CDR2 YDEGEE. V lost 4 bases and J lost 0; bases outside the gene matches: 15. CDR3 DNA sequence: TGTGCCAGCAGCGGAGGGACAGCTTCATCAAACGTGAACACTGAAGCTTTCTTT. Protein product: CASSGGTASSNVNTEAFF. The entire variable domain, with the rest obtained from reference TRBV5-8 and TRBJ1-1, is as follows: EAGVTQSPTHLIKTRGQQATLRCSPISGHTSVYWYQQALGLGLQFLLWYDEGEERNRGNFPPRFSGRQFPNYSSELNVNALELEDSALYLCASSGGTASSNVNTEAFFGQGTRLTVV.

The rearrangement links TRBV5-6 to TRBJ1-2; the D is unclear. V dropped 4 bases and J dropped 4 bases, with 14 bases sitting between them. The germline V gene has CDR1 SGHDT and CDR2 YYEEEE. CDR3 length equals 14 residues. The CDR3 DNA is TGTGCCAGCAGCCCGGGAGTTGGGAGCTATGGCTACACCTTC. The encoded protein is CASSPGVGSYGYTF.

The chain is built from TRBV9 and TRBJ2-6; D uncertain. The CDR3 sequence is 15 residues long. From germline, CDR1 is SGDLS and CDR2 YYNGEE. Trimming shortened V by 4 bases and J by 3 bases, and 11 bases separated the two germline ends. CDR3 nucleotides: TGTGCCAGCAGCCCCCAAGGCTATGGGGCCAACGTCCTGACTTTC. This gives the protein CASSPQGYGANVLTF.

The gene calls are TRBV7-2 and TRBJ2-3, with 11 nucleotides matching TRBD1. CDR3 length: 14 amino acids. Losses at the gene ends were 8 bases for V and 5 bases for J; bases not matched to a gene: 6. In germline, CDR1 is SGHTA, CDR2 FQGNSA. CDR3 nucleotides: TGTGCCAGCGGAGGGACAGGGGGAAGAGATACGCAGTATTTT. Its protein is CASGGTGGRDTQYF.

The CDR3 region has the DNA TGTGCCAGCAGCGATTACAGGGGTACCTACGAGCAGTACGTC. Its translation is CASSDYRGTYEQYV. J is TRBJ2-7 and V is TRBV2; TRBD1 agrees at 7 bases. The CDR3 totals 14 residues. Germline CDR1 reads SNHLY; CDR2 reads FYNNEI. V lost 6 bases and J lost 2; bases outside the gene matches: 7.

This chain connects TRBV19 to TRBJ1-5, with TRBD1 matching 8 bases. Germline assignment: CDR1 LNHDA and CDR2 SQIVND (reference sequence). This CDR3 spans 15 amino acids. V dropped 5 bases and J dropped 4; count of bases not matched to a gene: 7. The CDR3 loop is CASSPDRGGNQPQHF. The CDR3 nucleotides are TGTGCCAGTAGTCCAGACAGGGGCGGGAATCAGCCCCAGCATTTT.

This clone was observed a handful of times. This sequence joins TRBV6-4 and TRBJ2-2; 7 bases align to TRBD1. The CDR3 runs to 13 residues. J gave up 6 bases and V 6 bases, and 4 bases lay outside the gene matches. Germline lookup yields CDR1 MRHNA and CDR2 SNTAGT. The CDR3, as DNA: TGTGCCAGCAGGACAGGGCTTGCCGGGGAGCTGTTTTTT. Translating gives CASRTGLAGELFF.

The chain employs TRBV21-1 and TRBJ2-7; the table calls TRBD1, which could not be checked here. TRBV21-1 is a known pseudogene. The CDR3 extends over 16 amino acids. This chain's CDR3 is CASGTMRQGGSYEQYF. The CDR3 DNA sequence: TGTGCCAGCGGAACGATGAGACAGGGCGGCTCCTACGAGCAGTACTTC.

The rearrangement joins TRBV7-9 to TRBJ1-2; 7 nucleotides align to TRBD1. From germline, CDR1 is SEHNR and CDR2 FQNEAQ (reference sequence). The length of the CDR3 is 15 residues. Trimming at V came to 5 bases and at J to 3 bases, leaving 9 bases not matched to a gene. CDR3 DNA sequence: TGTGCCAGCAGCCCCGGGACAGTCATTTACTATGGCTACACCTTC. Its protein product is CASSPGTVIYYGYTF. Based on the CDR3 plus reference TRBV7-9 and TRBJ1-2, the full variable domain is DTGVSQNPRHKITKRGQNVTFRCDPISEHNRLYWYRQTLGQGPEFLTYFQNEAQLEKSRLLSDRFSAERPKGSFSTLEIQRTEQGDSAMYLCASSPGTVIYYGYTFGSGTRLTVV.

The chain combines TRBV7-7 with TRBJ2-5; D ambiguous. The CDR3 is made up of 15 amino acids. Trimming removed 0 bases from V and 4 bases from J, with 12 bases in between. Germline V gene sequence: CDR1 SSHAT, CDR2 FNYEAQ (reference sequence). CDR3 protein: CASSLAPGMGETQYF. The CDR3 DNA sequence: TGTGCCAGCAGCTTAGCGCCTGGGATGGGAGAGACCCAGTACTTC.

For the CDR3, the DNA is TGCGCCAGCAGCCAAGAGGGAGCTAGCGGGGGGGAGACCCAGTACTTC. It encodes CASSQEGASGGETQYF. The gene calls are TRBV4-1 and TRBJ2-5, with 11 bases matching TRBD2. Germline CDR1 reads MGHRA; CDR2 reads YSYEKL. The V and J ends lost 0 bases and 5 bases, in that order; junction bases with no gene match: 5. The CDR3 sequence is 16 residues long.

This clone came up once. The chain has TRBV7-9 and TRBJ1-1; TRBD1 might be the D (6 bases). CDR3 length: 15 residues. CDR1 is SEHNR, CDR2 FQNEAQ, per germline (reference sequence). V was pared by 5 bases and J by 0 bases, with 13 bases between. In nucleotides, the CDR3 is TGTGCCAGCAGCCTCCGGACAGCTATGAACACTGAAGCTTTCTTT. The encoded protein is CASSLRTAMNTEAFF.

This clone has only one observation. In DNA form, the CDR3 reads TGTGCCAGCAGCTTATATCTCCCCCAAGAGACCCAGTACTTC. Translating gives CASSLYLPQETQYF. J is TRBJ2-5 and V is TRBV7-8, with D hard to call. The V end was cut by 2 bases, the J end by 1 base, with 8 bases between. CDR1 and CDR2 (germline): SGHVS, FQNEAQ. The CDR3 spans 14 residues.

In nucleotides, the CDR3 is TGTGCCAGCAGCCGCGGGGGAGCGGGGGCCACAGATACGCAGTATTTT. Translated, it gives CASSRGGAGATDTQYF. V and J are TRBV5-4 and TRBJ2-3, with 8 nucleotides matching TRBD2. This CDR3 has 16 amino acids. J lost 2 bases, V lost 4 bases, and 9 bases had no gene match. The germline gives CDR1 SGHNT, CDR2 YYREEE (reference sequence).

V and J are TRBV5-1 and TRBJ1-2, with TRBD1 matching over 9 bases. Germline assignment: CDR1 SGHRS and CDR2 YFSETQ. V shed 8 bases, J shed 1 base, and the junction held 9 bases outside the gene matches. The CDR3 sequence is 15 residues long. The CDR3, as DNA: TGCGCCAGTAGTCCCGGGACAGGGAGTAACTATGGCTACACCTTC. This sequence encodes CASSPGTGSNYGYTF. The whole variable domain, remainder taken from reference TRBV5-1 and TRBJ1-2, is KAGVTQTPRYLIKTRGQQVTLSCSPISGHRSVSWYQQTPGQGLQFLFEYFSETQRNKGNFPGRFSGRQFSNSRSEMNVSTLELGDSALYLCASSPGTGSNYGYTFGSGTRLTVV.

The rearrangement links TRBV6-6 to TRBJ1-3; D remains ambiguous. V dropped 6 bases and J dropped 2 bases, with 14 bases sitting between them. Germline CDR1 and CDR2: MNHNY and SVGAGI (reference sequence). The CDR3 spans 15 residues. DNA of the CDR3: TGTGCCAGCAGCGGCCTCGCAGGCACTGGAAACACCATATATTTT. Amino acid sequence: CASSGLAGTGNTIYF.

Notes on this clone: The same CDR3 arises from other DNA sequences in this sample as well. The J gene is TRBJ2-3, the V gene TRBV29-1; tentatively, D is TRBD2 (6 bases). Germline V gene sequence: CDR1 SQVTM, CDR2 ANQGSEA. Deletions cut 6 bases from V and 3 bases from J, with 10 bases between. This CDR3 has 12 amino acids. CDR3 loop: CSVEGRTDTQYF. CDR3 DNA: TGCAGCGTGGAGGGGAGGACAGATACGCAGTATTTT.

V usage is TRBV5-1 and J usage is TRBJ1-1, with 9 bases fitting TRBD1. CDR1 is SGHRS and CDR2 is YFSETQ in the germline V gene. The CDR3 length is 13 residues. The J segment lost 1 base and the V segment lost 7 bases, leaving 2 bases of the junction unmatched. CDR3 in amino acids: CASRDRENTEAFF. CDR3 coding DNA: TGCGCCAGCCGGGACAGGGAGAACACTGAAGCTTTCTTT.

This chain uses TRBV7-9 with TRBJ2-5; the match to TRBD2 covers 10 bases. Germline V lookup: CDR1 SEHNR, CDR2 FQNEAQ (reference sequence). This CDR3 region has 16 residues. Trimming cost V 1 base and J 2 bases; bases outside gene matches: 4. The chain's CDR3 is CASSLGLAGAQETQYF. CDR3 coding DNA: TGTGCCAGCAGCTTAGGGCTAGCGGGGGCACAAGAGACCCAGTACTTC. The variable domain in full, with the rest retrieved from reference TRBV7-9 and TRBJ2-5, is DTGVSQNPRHKITKRGQNVTFRCDPISEHNRLYWYRQTLGQGPEFLTYFQNEAQLEKSRLLSDRFSAERPKGSFSTLEIQRTEQGDSAMYLCASSLGLAGAQETQYFGPGTRLLVL.